The present T cell receptor beta chain was sequenced within a study of T cells in tumors after PD-1 blockade. As for the study in general: Excluded were patients with checkpoint blockade, immunosuppressants, or radiotherapy or other anti-cancer therapy within 4 weeks. Each patient got pembrolizumab 200 mg every 3 weeks or cemiplimab 350 mg every 2 weeks. Daily vismodegib 150 mg continued in a subset of anti-PD-1-treated patients. Peripheral blood samples averaged 36,536 unique clonotypes and about 110,000 templates.

Some clones are missing from TCRdb's copy, which holds only in-frame ones; the method was immunoSEQ multiplex PCR. The sample carries 45,000 to 60,000 clones, 70% to 85% recorded once. The CDR3 totals 17 residues. Trimming took 3 bases from V and 6 from J; bases not matched to a gene: 14. The germline V gene encodes CDR1 MGHRA and CDR2 YSYEKL. The chain is built from TRBV4-1 and TRBJ2-1; 7 positions match TRBD2. This receptor was identified in a human donor with advanced basal cell or squamous cell carcinoma (not recorded which). This sample comprised PBMCs, obtained before anti-PD-1 therapy. CDR3 amino acids: CASSQSPWDGGFNEQFF. CDR3 DNA: TGCGCCAGCAGCCAGTCGCCCTGGGACGGGGGGTTCAATGAGCAGTTCTTC.